Each of the 14 T cell receptor beta chains below was sequenced from the same sample in a study of T cells expressing NK-cell markers. TCRdb reprocessed the 5' RACE reads, with one entry per CDR3 protein and no DNA. This sample contains about 460,000 distinct CDR3 sequences. Source material: blood T cells: a sorted CD56 or NKG2C T cell subset, CD4+ or CD8+ T cells, or bulk PBMC T cells (not recorded which). These receptors came from a woman aged 50 to 60 in good health.

This sequence joins TRBV9 and TRBJ2-1; TCRdb outputs TRBD2, but without DNA this stays unchecked. Germline assignment: CDR1 SGDLS and CDR2 YYNGEE. The CDR3 has 14 residues. CDR3 loop: CASSVVVREGEQFF. Together with reference TRBV9 and TRBJ2-1, the CDR3 gives the full variable domain: DSGVTQTPKHLITATGQRVTLRCSPRSGDLSVYWYQQSLDQGLQFLIQYYNGEERAKGNILERFSAQQFPDLHSELNLSSLELGDSALYFCASSVVVREGEQFFGPGTRLTVL.

The chain couples TRBV27 to TRBJ2-2; TCRdb's D call of TRBD1 is untestable without DNA. The CDR3 runs 16 residues. From germline, CDR1 is MNHEY and CDR2 SMNVEV (reference sequence). The CDR3 loop reads CATREEGLQFSGELFF.

The chain joins TRBV12-3 or TRBV12-4 to TRBJ2-2; TCRdb indicates TRBD2, and absent DNA this call remains unverified. The length of the CDR3 is 19 residues. CDR3 in amino acids: CASSLRRLPSGENTGELFF.

The genes are TRBV20-1 and TRBJ2-1; TCRdb calls TRBD2, which cannot be checked without DNA. The CDR3 loop spans 18 amino acids. In germline, CDR1 is DFQATT, CDR2 SNEGSKA (reference sequence). CDR3: CSDISGLAGSMGYNEQFF.

The chain is built from TRBV7-9 and TRBJ1-3. There are 15 residues in the CDR3. The germline CDR1 and CDR2 sequences are SEHNR and FQNEAQ (reference sequence). The chain's CDR3 is CASSPSGPFGNTIYF.

The chain uses TRBV2 and TRBJ2-2; lacking DNA, the TRBD1 call made by TCRdb goes unchecked. The CDR3 is 14 amino acids. Per germline, CDR1 SNHLY and CDR2 FYNNEI. CDR3 sequence reads: CAGPTGNYTGELFF.

The V gene is TRBV7-8, the J gene TRBJ2-1; TCRdb's D gene call, TRBD1, goes unchecked for lack of DNA. The CDR3 covers 17 residues. In germline, CDR1 is SGHVS, CDR2 FQNEAQ. The CDR3 loop is CASSELASALSYNEQFF.

The V call is TRBV19, the J call TRBJ1-2. Germline CDR1 and CDR2: LNHDA and SQIVND (reference sequence). This CDR3 is 14 amino acids long. CDR3 in amino acids: CASSIAPGYSGYTF.

The gene calls are TRBV18 and TRBJ2-3; the TRBD2 assignment by TCRdb is unverifiable without DNA. The V gene's germline CDR1 is KGHSH and CDR2 LQKENI. This CDR3 is built from 16 residues. CDR3 region: CASSPPGGLSTDTQYF.

The CDR3 region is CASSLRWELAGGPQNEQFF. The chain is built from TRBV7-2 and TRBJ2-1; the D call from TCRdb, TRBD2, cannot be confirmed without DNA. Germline loops: CDR1 SGHTA, CDR2 FQGNSA. The CDR3 extends over 19 amino acids.

The J gene is TRBJ2-5, the V gene TRBV6-1. The CDR3 contains 15 residues. From germline, CDR1 is MNHNS and CDR2 SASEGT. The CDR3 protein is CASRRSTGYQETQYF.

The chain has TRBV4-1 and TRBJ2-5; lacking DNA, the TRBD1 call made by TCRdb goes unchecked. The CDR3 consists of 15 residues. The germline V gene encodes CDR1 MGHRA and CDR2 YSYEKL. CDR3 region: CASSQGARSTETQYF.

J is TRBJ2-1 and V is TRBV7-9; no DNA is available, so the TRBD2 call from TCRdb remains unchecked. The germline V gene encodes CDR1 SEHNR and CDR2 FQNEAQ (reference sequence). The CDR3 is 16 amino acids. Here the CDR3 reads CASSLFPSLARNEQFF.

This sequence joins TRBV28 and TRBJ2-7; there is no DNA to check the TCRdb D call of TRBD1. This CDR3 has 15 residues. Germline V CDR1 and CDR2: MDHEN, SYDVKM. The CDR3 loop is CASSRGRGRIDEQYF. The whole variable domain, filled in from reference TRBV28 and TRBJ2-7, reads DVKVTQSSRYLVKRTGEKVFLECVQDMDHENMFWYRQDPGLGLRLIYFSYDVKMKEKGDIPEGYSVSREKKERFSLILESASTNQTSMYLCASSRGRGRIDEQYFGPGTRLTVT.